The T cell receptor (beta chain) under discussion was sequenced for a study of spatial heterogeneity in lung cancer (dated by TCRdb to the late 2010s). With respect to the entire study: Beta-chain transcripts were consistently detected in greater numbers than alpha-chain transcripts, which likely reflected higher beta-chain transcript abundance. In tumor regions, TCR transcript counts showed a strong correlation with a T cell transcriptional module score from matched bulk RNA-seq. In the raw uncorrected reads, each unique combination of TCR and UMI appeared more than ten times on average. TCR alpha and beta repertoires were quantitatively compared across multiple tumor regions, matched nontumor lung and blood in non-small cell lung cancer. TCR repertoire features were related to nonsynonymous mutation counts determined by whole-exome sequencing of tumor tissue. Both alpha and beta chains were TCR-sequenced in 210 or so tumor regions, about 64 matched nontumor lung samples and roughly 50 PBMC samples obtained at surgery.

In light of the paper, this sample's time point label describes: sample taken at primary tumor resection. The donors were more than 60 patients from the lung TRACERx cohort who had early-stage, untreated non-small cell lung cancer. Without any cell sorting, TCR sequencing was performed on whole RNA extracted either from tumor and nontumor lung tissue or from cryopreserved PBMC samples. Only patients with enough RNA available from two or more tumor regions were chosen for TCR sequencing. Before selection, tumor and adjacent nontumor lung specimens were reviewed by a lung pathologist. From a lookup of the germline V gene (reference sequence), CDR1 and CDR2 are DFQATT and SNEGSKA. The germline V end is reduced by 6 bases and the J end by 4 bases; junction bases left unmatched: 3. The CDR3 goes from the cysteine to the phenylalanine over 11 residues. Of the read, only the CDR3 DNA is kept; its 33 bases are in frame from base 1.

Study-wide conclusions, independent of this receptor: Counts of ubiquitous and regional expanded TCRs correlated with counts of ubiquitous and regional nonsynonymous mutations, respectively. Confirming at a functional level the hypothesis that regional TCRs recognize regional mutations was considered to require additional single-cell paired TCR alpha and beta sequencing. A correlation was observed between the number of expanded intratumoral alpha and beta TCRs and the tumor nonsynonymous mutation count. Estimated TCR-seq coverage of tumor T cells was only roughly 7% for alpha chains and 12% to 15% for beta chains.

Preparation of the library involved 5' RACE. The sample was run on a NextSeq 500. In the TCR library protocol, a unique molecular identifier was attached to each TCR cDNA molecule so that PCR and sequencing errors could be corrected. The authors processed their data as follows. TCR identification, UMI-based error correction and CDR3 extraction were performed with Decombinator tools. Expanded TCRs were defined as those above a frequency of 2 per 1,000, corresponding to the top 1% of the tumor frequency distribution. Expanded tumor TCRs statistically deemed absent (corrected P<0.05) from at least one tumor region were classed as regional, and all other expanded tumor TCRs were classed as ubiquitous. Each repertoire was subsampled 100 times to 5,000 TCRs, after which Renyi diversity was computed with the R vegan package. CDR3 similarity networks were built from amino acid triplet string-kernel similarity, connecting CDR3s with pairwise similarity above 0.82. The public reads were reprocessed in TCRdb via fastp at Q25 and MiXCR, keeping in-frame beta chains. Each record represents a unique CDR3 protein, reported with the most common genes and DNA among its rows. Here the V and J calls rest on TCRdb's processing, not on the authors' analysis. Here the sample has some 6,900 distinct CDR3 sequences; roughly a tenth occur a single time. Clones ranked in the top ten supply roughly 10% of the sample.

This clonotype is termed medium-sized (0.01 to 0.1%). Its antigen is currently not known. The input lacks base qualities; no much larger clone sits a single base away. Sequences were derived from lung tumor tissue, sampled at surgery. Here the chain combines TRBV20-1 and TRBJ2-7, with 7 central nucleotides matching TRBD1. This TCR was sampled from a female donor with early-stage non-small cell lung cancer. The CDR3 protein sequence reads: CSARQGYEQYF. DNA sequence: TGCAGTGCCAGACAGGGATACGAGCAGTACTTC.